This T cell receptor (beta chain) was recorded in a study of T-cell reconstitution after alpha-beta-depleted transplantation in children. General study results and limits: The origin of alpha-beta T cells about two months after transplant was reportedly several hundred expanded graft clones.

During its preparation, the TCRbeta library received unique molecular identifiers. TCRdb re-called the PCR reads with MiXCR, one entry per CDR3 protein. The repertoire includes around 490,000 distinct CDR3 sequences, about an eighth of them detected once, and roughly 15% sits in the top ten. Germline values: CDR1 MGHRA, CDR2 YSYEKL. J was trimmed by 5 bases and V by 6 bases; bases with no gene match: 11. The CDR3 is 15 residues long. As regards this clonotype: Its matching antigen is unknown.

This receptor was taken from a female patient aged 2-10 years who had a stem cell transplant for aplastic anemia, so the T cells may come from the graft donor. This chain uses TRBV4-1 with TRBJ2-5; 8 positions agree with TRBD1. The specimen comprised PBMCs, mostly from graft donor cells, sampled 180 days after TCRalphabeta/CD19-depleted stem cell transplant. The CDR3 spells CASSYSQGAGETQYF. The CDR3 nucleotides read TGCGCCAGCAGTTATTCCCAGGGGGCCGGGGAGACCCAGTACTTC.